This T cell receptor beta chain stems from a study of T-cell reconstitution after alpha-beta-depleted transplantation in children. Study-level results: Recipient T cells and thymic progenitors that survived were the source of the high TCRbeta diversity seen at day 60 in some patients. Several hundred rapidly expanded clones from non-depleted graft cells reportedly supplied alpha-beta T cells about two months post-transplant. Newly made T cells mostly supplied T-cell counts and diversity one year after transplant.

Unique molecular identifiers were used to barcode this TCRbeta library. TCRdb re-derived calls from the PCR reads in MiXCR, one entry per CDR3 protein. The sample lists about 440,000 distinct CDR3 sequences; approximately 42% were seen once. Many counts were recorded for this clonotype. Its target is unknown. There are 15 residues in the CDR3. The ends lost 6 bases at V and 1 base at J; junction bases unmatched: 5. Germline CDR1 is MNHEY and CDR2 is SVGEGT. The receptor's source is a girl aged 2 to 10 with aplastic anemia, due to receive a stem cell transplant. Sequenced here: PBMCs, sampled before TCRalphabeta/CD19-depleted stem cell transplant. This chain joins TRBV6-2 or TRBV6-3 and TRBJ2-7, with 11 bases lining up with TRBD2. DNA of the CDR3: TGTGCCAGCAGCTATGGGACTAGCGGATCCTACGAGCAGTACTTC. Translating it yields CASSYGTSGSYEQYF.